The 11 T cell receptor beta chains reported below all come from one sample, sequenced in a study of T-cell memory formation after mild COVID-19 (dated by TCRdb to the early 2020s). The library was obtained by 5' RACE. Sequenced on an Illumina NovaSeq 6000. The public reads were quality trimmed at Q25 with fastp and then assembled into clones with MiXCR by TCRdb, keeping productive beta chains. Rows are combined by CDR3 protein, so each entry shows the most common genes and DNA. The sample has 450,000 to 700,000 distinct CDR3 sequences on record, about a sixth of them singletons. The ten largest account for around 12% of the sample. Sequencing used PBMCs or a T cell subset sorted from them (not recorded which). The receptors originated from an adult woman who had mild COVID-19 (a few samples of this study predate the infection). The sample titles of this study are shuffled in the database, so cell type and time point are left out; the donor was told from shared clones.

The V call is TRBV5-1, the J call TRBJ1-1, with D perhaps TRBD1 (5 bases). This CDR3 has 16 amino acids. Germline CDR1 SGHRS, CDR2 YFSETQ. V dropped 0 bases and J dropped 4 bases, with 16 bases sitting between them. CDR3 sequence reads: CASSLGLRDRGTEAFF. The CDR3 coding sequence is TGCGCCAGCAGCTTGGGACTACGGGACCGGGGCACTGAAGCTTTCTTT.

This clonotype appeared a few times. The chain uses TRBV7-6 and TRBJ2-7; 7 bases map to TRBD2. The ends lost 4 bases at V and 4 bases at J; junction bases unmatched: 13. This CDR3 has 16 amino acids. Germline V CDR1 and CDR2: SGHVS, FNYEAQ. This CDR3 reads CASSSMSGKGLYEQYF. DNA of the CDR3: TGTGCCAGCAGCTCGATGAGCGGGAAGGGGTTGTACGAGCAGTACTTC. The full variable domain, completed using reference TRBV7-6 and TRBJ2-7, is GAGVSQSPRYKVTKRGQDVALRCDPISGHVSLYWYRQALGQGPEFLTYFNYEAQQDKSGLPNDRFSAERPEGSISTLTIQRTEQRDSAMYRCASSSMSGKGLYEQYFGPGTRLTVT.

V is TRBV6-2 or TRBV6-3 and J is TRBJ2-7; 8 bases map to TRBD1. The CDR3 runs 14 residues. Unmatched junction bases numbered 4, after V lost 6 bases and J lost 0 bases. Germline CDR1 MNHEY, CDR2 SVGEGT. CDR3 region: CASRYGTGSYEQYF. CDR3 DNA sequence: TGTGCCAGCAGGTATGGGACAGGCTCCTACGAGCAGTACTTC.

This clonotype has only a few counts. The chain carries TRBV24-1 and TRBJ2-1; possible D gene TRBD1, 6 bases. Germline V gives CDR1 KGHDR, CDR2 SFDVKD. The ends were cut back, 4 bases at V and 7 bases at J, with 19 bases in the middle. The CDR3 covers 16 residues. The CDR3 protein is CATSDLGQGTWNEQFF. Here the CDR3 DNA reads TGTGCCACCAGTGACCTGGGACAAGGGACGTGGAATGAGCAGTTCTTC.

The chain recombines TRBV12-3 or TRBV12-4 with TRBJ1-5; perhaps TRBD1 as D (6 bases). The CDR3 sequence is 15 residues long. V dropped 5 bases and J dropped 5 bases, with 16 bases sitting between them. CDR3 nucleotide sequence: TGTGCCAGCAGTCCCCGGGACAAGTCTTATCAGCCCCAGCATTTT. As protein: CASSPRDKSYQPQHF.

In its sample, this clonotype was seen a few times. CDR3 protein: CASSANRGPNTGELFF. The CDR3 DNA follows: TGTGCCAGCAGCGCCAACAGAGGTCCGAACACCGGGGAGCTGTTTTTT. The chain links TRBV6-2 or TRBV6-3 to TRBJ2-2; D is ambiguous. The CDR3 has 16 residues. Deletions cut 6 bases from V and 0 bases from J, with 14 bases between. Germline V gene data show CDR1 as MNHEY and CDR2 as SVGEGT.

A remark on this clonotype: One end of the junction fails to match germline, which may point to a read error. The CDR3: CATSRAPSNSYEQYF. Written as DNA, the CDR3 is TGTGCTACCAGCAGAGCCCCGTCCAACTCCTACGAGCAGTACTTC. J is TRBJ2-7 and V is TRBV15; no firm D call. Germline CDR1 LNHNV, CDR2 YYDKDF (reference sequence). The length of the CDR3 is 15 residues.

This clonotype has a count of ten or more. The chain employs TRBV4-3 and TRBJ2-1; no clear D. The CDR3 has 18 amino acids. Per germline, CDR1 LGHNA and CDR2 YSLEER. Trimming took off 0 bases at V and 2 bases at J, with 17 bases between the two ends. This chain's CDR3 is CASSQDGLHQNPYNEQFF. CDR3 in DNA: TGCGCCAGCAGCCAAGACGGTCTACACCAAAACCCCTACAATGAGCAGTTCTTC.

The rearrangement joins TRBV6-5 to TRBJ1-6; TRBD1 might be the D (6 bases). The CDR3 has 14 residues. Germline values: CDR1 MNHEY, CDR2 SVGAGI. Between the trimmed V and J ends, which lost 5 bases and 9 bases, there was a span of 14 bases. CDR3 region: CASSPDSTGSPLHF. In DNA form, the CDR3 reads TGTGCCAGCAGTCCGGACAGTACTGGTTCACCCCTCCACTTT.

This clonotype has a handful of counts. The chain links TRBV7-3 to TRBJ2-1; 8 bases line up with TRBD1. Germline assignment: CDR1 SGHTA and CDR2 FQGTGA. This CDR3 spans 13 amino acids. Trimming at V came to 5 bases and at J to 7 bases, leaving 4 bases not matched to a gene. The CDR3 sequence: CASSTRQGNEQFF. CDR3 in DNA: TGTGCCAGCAGCACAAGACAGGGGAATGAGCAGTTCTTC.

This clonotype was seen repeatedly, ten times or more. This rearrangement joins TRBV12-3 or TRBV12-4 to TRBJ2-7; 7 positions agree with TRBD1. This CDR3 region has 14 residues. Trimming cost V 3 bases and J 0 bases; bases outside gene matches: 2. Here the CDR3 reads CASSLDRNSYEQYF. In DNA, the CDR3 is TGTGCCAGCAGTTTGGACAGGAACTCCTACGAGCAGTACTTC.